This T cell receptor beta chain comes out of a study of CD8+ T cells in alopecia areata. In the study overall: Tofacitinib lasted 6 to 18 months, then 6 months off drug.

Study-wide findings and caveats: There were also resident alphabeta T cells of normal skin sequenced in scalp samples. Sharing of TCR sequences between patients (possibly for HLA-related reasons) was less clear than in mice. Among the top 100, expanded CD8+ clones, as well as scalp clonality, were significantly decreased by tofacitinib.

Treatment of the sample: oral pan-JAK inhibitor, 5-10 mg twice daily. This CDR3 is 12 amino acids long. Germline CDR1 and CDR2: ENHRY and SYGVKD. V shed 9 bases, J shed 6 bases, and the junction held 8 bases outside the gene matches. With respect to this clone: The antigen is unknown.

Reverse transcribed after extraction, RNA yielded cDNA as the sequencing template. TCRdb's copy holds only in-frame clones and misses some; the assay was immunoSEQ multiplex PCR. Of around 300,000 clones detected, about 62% appear once; the ten largest clones hold about 0.88%. This sample comprised CD4+ T cells sorted from blood, obtained at week 52, from a patient treated with tofacitinib. This chain joins TRBV10-3 and TRBJ2-7, with 7 bases that match TRBD1. The sequence was obtained from a human donor with alopecia areata. The CDR3 here is CAIGTGVGEQYF. CDR3 sequence (DNA): TGTGCCATTGGTACAGGGGTGGGCGAGCAGTACTTC.